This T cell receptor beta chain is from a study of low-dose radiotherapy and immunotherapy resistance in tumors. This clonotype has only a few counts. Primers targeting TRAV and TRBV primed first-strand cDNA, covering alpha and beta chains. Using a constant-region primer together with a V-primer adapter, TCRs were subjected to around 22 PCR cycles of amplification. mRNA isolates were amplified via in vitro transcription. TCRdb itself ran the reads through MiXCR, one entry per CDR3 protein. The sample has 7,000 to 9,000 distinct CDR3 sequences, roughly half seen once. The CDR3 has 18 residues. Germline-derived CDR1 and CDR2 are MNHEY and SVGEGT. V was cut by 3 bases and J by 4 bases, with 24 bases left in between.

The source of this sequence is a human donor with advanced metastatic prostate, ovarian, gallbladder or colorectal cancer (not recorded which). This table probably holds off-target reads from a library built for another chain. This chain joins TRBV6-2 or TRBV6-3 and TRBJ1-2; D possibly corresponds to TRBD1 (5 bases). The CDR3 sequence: CASSYAAKRGRGVYGYTF. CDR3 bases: TGTGCCAGCAGTTATGCGGCAAAAAGAGGAAGGGGTGTCTATGGCTACACCTTC.